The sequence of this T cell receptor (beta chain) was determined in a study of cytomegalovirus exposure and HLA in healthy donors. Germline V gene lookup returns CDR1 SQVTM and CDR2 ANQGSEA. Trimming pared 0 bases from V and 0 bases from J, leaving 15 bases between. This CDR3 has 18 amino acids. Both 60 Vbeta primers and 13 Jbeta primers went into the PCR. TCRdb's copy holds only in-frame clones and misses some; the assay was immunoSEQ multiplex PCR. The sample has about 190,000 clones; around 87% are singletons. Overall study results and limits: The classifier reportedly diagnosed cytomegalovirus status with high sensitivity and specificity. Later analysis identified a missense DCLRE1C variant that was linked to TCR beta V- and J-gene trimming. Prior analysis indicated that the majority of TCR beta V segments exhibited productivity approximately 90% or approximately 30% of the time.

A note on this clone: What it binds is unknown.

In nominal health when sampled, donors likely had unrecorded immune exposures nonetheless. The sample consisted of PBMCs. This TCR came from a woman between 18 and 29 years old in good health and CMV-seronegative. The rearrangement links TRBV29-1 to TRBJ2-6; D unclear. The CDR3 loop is CSVEDLRYYSSGANVLTF. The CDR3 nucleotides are TGCAGCGTTGAAGATCTCCGGTATTACAGCTCTGGGGCCAACGTCCTGACTTTC.